This is a list of T cell receptor beta chains from one sample in a study of shared clonotypes between healthy human individuals. Libraries were prepared by immunoSEQ multiplex PCR; TCRdb keeps only in-frame clonotypes and omits some of them. The sample yields about 2.1 million clones, approximately 92% seen once. Sequenced sample: naive CD8+ T cells from PBMCs. Receptors were obtained from a man younger than 30 in good health. Some clones in this sample may be carry-over from other donors' samples. The CDR3 runs from the conserved cysteine through the conserved F or W. D genes are given only for firm matches. For some rows the clone size is stated as once, few or many, or as a class when expanded; others skip it.

D gene,clone size,V gene,J gene,CDR3 length,CDR3 protein,CDR3 DNA
TRBD2,NA,TRBV7-9,TRBJ2-7,16,CASSPHGTSGSYEQYF,TGTGCCAGCAGCCCACACGGGACTAGCGGCTCCTACGAGCAGTACTTC
NA,NA,TRBV7-9,TRBJ2-2,13,CASSLSTTGELFF,TGTGCCAGCAGCCTTTCAACCACCGGGGAGCTGTTTTTT
NA,NA,TRBV29-1,TRBJ2-2,11,CSVGGTGELFF,TGCAGCGTTGGCGGCACCGGGGAGCTGTTTTTT
NA,NA,TRBV7-9,TRBJ2-5,15,CASSSPNRRAWTQYF,TGTGCCAGCAGCTCCCCGAATCGGCGGGCGTGGACCCAGTACTTC
TRBD1,NA,TRBV5-5,TRBJ1-2,13,CASSRDRADGYTF,TGTGCCAGCAGCCGGGACAGAGCGGATGGCTACACCTTC
TRBD1,NA,TRBV4-1,TRBJ2-7,15,CASSQGRQGTYEQYF,TGCGCCAGCAGCCAGGGGAGACAGGGAACCTACGAGCAGTACTTC
NA,NA,TRBV9,TRBJ2-1,13,CASSATSHNEQFF,TGTGCCAGCAGCGCGACAAGCCACAATGAGCAGTTCTTC
NA,NA,TRBV29-1,TRBJ1-1,13,CSVNLWELTEAFF,TGCAGCGTTAATTTATGGGAACTCACTGAAGCTTTCTTT
TRBD2,NA,TRBV9,TRBJ2-2,16,CASSVDGVAGAGELFF,TGTGCCAGCAGCGTAGACGGGGTAGCGGGGGCCGGGGAGCTGTTTTTT
NA,NA,TRBV7-2,TRBJ2-1,15,CASSLVRYPYNEQFF,TGTGCCAGCAGCTTAGTCAGATATCCTTACAATGAGCAGTTCTTC
NA,NA,TRBV28,TRBJ1-3,15,CASSFPRSGKNTIYF,TGTGCCAGCAGTTTCCCGCGCTCAGGGAAAAACACCATATATTTT
NA,NA,TRBV10-3,TRBJ2-3,15,CAISEPGASTDTQYF,TGTGCCATCAGTGAGCCGGGGGCTAGCACAGATACGCAGTATTTT
NA,NA,TRBV19,TRBJ1-3,14,CASTTPASGNTIYF,TGTGCCAGTACCACACCAGCCTCTGGAAACACCATATATTTT
NA,NA,TRBV5-1,TRBJ2-7,14,CASSLVGTSYEQYF,TGCGCCAGCAGCTTGGTCGGGACCAGCTACGAGCAGTACTTC
TRBD2,once,TRBV7-3,TRBJ2-1,16,CASSSPLAGGSNEQFF,TGTGCCAGCAGCTCACCACTAGCGGGAGGATCCAATGAGCAGTTCTTC
NA,NA,TRBV27,TRBJ2-1,16,CASSFSPRGAYNEQFF,TGTGCCAGCAGTTTTTCCCCTAGGGGAGCCTACAATGAGCAGTTCTTC
NA,NA,TRBV5-1,TRBJ1-2,14,CASSGPDRNYGYTF,TGCGCCAGCAGCGGCCCGGACAGAAACTATGGCTACACCTTC
TRBD1,NA,TRBV6-1,TRBJ1-2,13,CASSGGTGYGYTF,TGTGCCAGCAGTGGGGGGACAGGTTATGGCTACACCTTC